This section outlines one T cell receptor beta chain sequence together with its context. The sample comes from a study of T cell responses to AZD1222 COVID-19 vaccine. Trimming at V came to 2 bases and at J to 2 bases, leaving 4 bases not matched to a gene. Germline V gene lookup returns CDR1 SGHRS and CDR2 YFSETQ. This CDR3 is built from 16 residues. Some clones are missing from TCRdb's copy, which holds only in-frame ones; the method was immunoSEQ multiplex PCR. Here the sample spans tens of thousands of clones, over 60% being singletons. The J gene is TRBJ2-1, the V gene TRBV5-1, with 10 bases that match TRBD2. The specimen was peripheral blood, collected 28 days after the second dose of the MenACWY control vaccine. This TCR derives from an adult who received the MenACWY meningococcal vaccine as a control. CDR3 in amino acids: CASSFSTSGPYNEQFF. In DNA form, the CDR3 reads TGCGCCAGCAGCTTTTCGACTAGCGGGCCCTACAATGAGCAGTTCTTC.